These 10 T cell receptor beta chains share one sample of origin, sequenced in a study of blood T cell repertoires in COVID-19 (TCRdb year 2020). Library preparation used the immunoSEQ multiplex PCR assay. This immuneACCESS table, as held by TCRdb, lists in-frame sequences with V and J called but not all clones. Of the missing ones, under half trace to an unresolved V gene in checked studies; the others have no known cause. In this sample the table shows some 50,000 clones, just over 85% of which occur a single time. Roughly 2.7% of the sample goes to the ten largest clones. Input material: peripheral blood. Receptors were obtained from a man older than 75 with acute or convalescent COVID-19.

In its sample, this clone was seen a few times. This sequence joins TRBV3-1 (or the pseudogene TRBV3-2) and TRBJ2-4; TRBD1 agrees at 8 bases. Germline V gene sequence: CDR1 LGHDT, CDR2 YNNKEL (reference sequence). The CDR3 extends over 15 amino acids. The V gene end was trimmed by 1 base and the J gene end by 6 bases; junction bases not matched to a gene: 5. CDR3 DNA sequence: TGTGCCAGCAGCCAAGGACAGGGGAATAGAAACATTCAGTACTTC. Amino acids: CASSQGQGNRNIQYF.

This clone has just one count. The rearrangement joins TRBV5-1 to TRBJ1-2; a possible D gene is TRBD1 (5 bases). Between the trimmed V and J ends, which lost 0 bases and 6 bases, there was a span of 15 bases. The CDR3 has 15 residues. Germline lookup yields CDR1 SGHRS and CDR2 YFSETQ. CDR3 protein: CASSLDNRRGDGYTF. CDR3 nucleotides: TGCGCCAGCAGCTTGGATAATCGACGGGGGGATGGCTACACCTTC.

This clone was recorded once. The chain couples TRBV19 to TRBJ2-7, with 8 nucleotides matching TRBD1. There are 14 residues in the CDR3. Per germline, CDR1 LNHDA and CDR2 SQIVND (reference sequence). Trimming took 4 bases from V and 3 from J; bases not matched to a gene: 5. The CDR3 reads CASSTGGVDYEQYF. The CDR3 region has the DNA TGTGCCAGTAGTACAGGGGGCGTAGACTACGAGCAGTACTTC.

J is TRBJ2-7 and V is TRBV7-2, with D possibly being TRBD2 (5 bases). The germline V gene encodes CDR1 SGHTA and CDR2 FQGNSA. V was shortened by 1 base and J by 4 bases, with 11 bases between the two germline ends. CDR3 length: 14 residues. CDR3 residues: CASSLVSDRYEQYF. CDR3 DNA sequence: TGTGCCAGCAGCTTAGTTAGCGATAGGTACGAGCAGTACTTC.

The CDR3 is CSASGGGSANYGYTF. The CDR3 bases are TGCAGTGCTAGTGGGGGGGGCTCAGCTAACTATGGCTACACCTTC. The rearrangement uses TRBV20-1 and TRBJ1-2, with D tentatively TRBD1 (6 bases). V lost 3 bases, J lost 0 bases, and 14 bases lay in between. The CDR3 has 15 amino acids. Germline-derived CDR1 and CDR2 are DFQATT and SNEGSKA (reference sequence).

This sequence joins TRBV27 and TRBJ2-5; 12 nucleotides line up with TRBD2. The CDR3 is 15 amino acids. V dropped 5 bases and J dropped 5; count of bases not matched to a gene: 6. Per the germline V gene, CDR1 is MNHEY and CDR2 is SMNVEV (reference sequence). The CDR3 protein is CASSASGGALETQYF. The CDR3 nucleotides are TGTGCCAGCAGTGCTAGCGGGGGGGCTTTGGAGACCCAGTACTTC.

This chain connects TRBV11-2 to TRBJ1-1; D is undetermined. This CDR3 has 14 residues. The germline V gene encodes CDR1 SGHAT and CDR2 FQNNGV. With 2 bases removed from V and 11 bases from J, the gap between germline ends came to 18 bases. CDR3 sequence reads: CASSLPVQHFSAFF. The CDR3 DNA reads TGTGCCAGCAGCTTACCCGTACAGCACTTTTCGGCTTTCTTT. The entire variable domain, with the rest obtained from reference TRBV11-2 and TRBJ1-1, is as follows: EAGVAQSPRYKIIEKRQSVAFWCNPISGHATLYWYQQILGQGPKLLIQFQNNGVVDDSQLPKDRFSAERLKGVDSTLKIQPAKLEDSAVYLCASSLPVQHFSAFFGQGTRLTVV.

CDR3 coding DNA: TGTGCCACCAGCAGAGATTTCTCAGGGAACACTGAAGCTTTCTTT. Amino acids: CATSRDFSGNTEAFF. The chain has TRBV15 and TRBJ1-1; no clear D. Between the trimmed V and J ends, which lost 0 bases and 1 base, there was a span of 9 bases. CDR1 is LNHNV and CDR2 is YYDKDF in the germline V gene (reference sequence). The CDR3 spans 15 residues.

This chain uses TRBV18 with TRBJ2-5, with D possibly matching TRBD2 (6 bases). V lost 3 bases and J 0 bases, leaving 17 bases between the germline ends. There are 17 residues in the CDR3. Looked up from germline, CDR1 is KGHSH and CDR2 is LQKENI. CDR3 bases: TGTGCCAGCTCACCTCCTTTGGGGCGGGGATACCAAGAGACCCAGTACTTC. Its translation is CASSPPLGRGYQETQYF.

Comments on this clone: The sample carries other DNA sequences with the same CDR3. The J gene is TRBJ1-2, the V gene TRBV6-2 or TRBV6-3, with 7 bases aligning to TRBD1. Germline-derived CDR1 and CDR2 are MNHEY and SVGEGT. V lost 0 bases, J lost 6 bases, and 1 base stayed unmatched. The CDR3 loop spans 13 amino acids. CDR3 bases: TGTGCCAGCAGTTACTCCGGACAGGATGGCTACACCTTC. It codes for CASSYSGQDGYTF.